The 2 T cell receptor beta chains reported below all come from one sample, sequenced in a study of T-cell memory formation after mild COVID-19. TCRdb itself ran the 5' RACE reads through MiXCR, one entry per CDR3 protein. This sample carries a few hundred thousand distinct CDR3 sequences, approximately 25% of them seen once, and the ten largest clones take around 9.5%. Input material: PBMCs or a T cell subset sorted from them (not recorded which). Every receptor here comes from an adult woman who had mild COVID-19 (a few samples of this study predate the infection). Cell type and time point are not known.

This clonotype is a singleton in its sample. The gene calls are TRBV7-6 and TRBJ2-5; 9 positions agree with TRBD2. The V gene's germline CDR1 is SGHVS and CDR2 FNYEAQ. J lost 4 bases, V lost 6 bases, and 9 bases had no gene match. The CDR3 is 15 amino acids. The CDR3 DNA follows: TGTGCCAGCAGTAAAGAGGGACTAGCAAGAGAGACCCAGTACTTC. Translation: CASSKEGLARETQYF.

The chain recombines TRBV15 with TRBJ2-1; D tentatively fits TRBD1 or TRBD2 (6 bases each). Germline loops: CDR1 LNHNV, CDR2 YYDKDF (reference sequence). The CDR3 is made up of 17 amino acids. V was pared by 0 bases and J by 2 bases, with 14 bases between. CDR3 sequence (DNA): TGTGCCACCAGCAGAGAGGGGGGCTTACTAGCCTACAATGAGCAGTTCTTC. This encodes CATSREGGLLAYNEQFF.